The present T cell receptor (beta chain) was sequenced within a study of blood T cell repertoires in COVID-19. Background on the study: Donors in the United States, Italy and Spain gave samples during acute or convalescent COVID-19. T cells, B-cell-depleted T cells, or PBMCs provided the cDNA or gDNA that served as material.

Measured with immunoSEQ multiplex PCR; TCRdb has only the in-frame clones, and not every one. Counted here are about 260,000 clones, around 90% occurring once; the ten biggest clones make up approximately 2.6%. V was trimmed by 0 bases and J by 8 bases, leaving 13 bases between them. Germline V CDR1 and CDR2: MNHEY, SVGAGI. This CDR3 is built from 15 residues. Seattle's cohort entered during active infection and was followed longitudinally. This receptor was identified in a person aged 18-29 years with COVID-19, enrolled during active disease. This chain uses TRBV6-5 with TRBJ1-4; tentatively, D is TRBD1 (6 bases). The sequencing input was peripheral blood. The CDR3 loop is CASSYSGGRGEKLFF. The CDR3 DNA is TGTGCCAGCAGTTACTCGGGGGGGCGCGGCGAAAAACTGTTTTTT.